Sequencing of this T cell receptor (beta chain) was carried out in a study of TIL therapy for anti-PD-1-resistant metastatic lung cancer. Study as a whole: Median tumor PD-L1 proportion score was roughly 5.5%. Most patients had lung adenocarcinoma; a handful of tumors were EGFR-mutant, two ALK-rearranged; half smoked currently or formerly. Findings of the study overall: This highly selected cohort may not generalize to typical lung cancer patients. Many TIL product clones were absent from baseline tumor, suggesting clonal contraction.

The libraries were made with immunoSEQ v3. The data were produced by immunoSEQ multiplex PCR, yet TCRdb's version contains in-frame clones alone and is incomplete. The table includes tens of thousands of clones, about three quarters detected once. Germline CDR1 MNHEY, CDR2 SMNVEV (reference sequence). There are 14 residues in the CDR3. Germline trimming cut 7 bases from V and 7 bases from J; bases unmatched to any gene: 8. Comment on this clone: Its specificity is unknown.

Indicated time point: pre-treatment sample, taken before nivolumab and TIL therapy. Tumor tissue came from excised metastases, mostly pleural nodules or supraclavicular lymph nodes. The specimen comprised tumor tissue, sampled at baseline. The genes are TRBV27 and TRBJ1-4; 8 nucleotides match TRBD1. The TCR sequence derives from a person between 25 and 80 years old with non-small cell lung cancer. The CDR3 loop reads CASKRQGAGEKLFF. The CDR3 DNA follows: TGTGCCAGCAAAAGGCAGGGGGCGGGTGAAAAACTGTTTTTT.